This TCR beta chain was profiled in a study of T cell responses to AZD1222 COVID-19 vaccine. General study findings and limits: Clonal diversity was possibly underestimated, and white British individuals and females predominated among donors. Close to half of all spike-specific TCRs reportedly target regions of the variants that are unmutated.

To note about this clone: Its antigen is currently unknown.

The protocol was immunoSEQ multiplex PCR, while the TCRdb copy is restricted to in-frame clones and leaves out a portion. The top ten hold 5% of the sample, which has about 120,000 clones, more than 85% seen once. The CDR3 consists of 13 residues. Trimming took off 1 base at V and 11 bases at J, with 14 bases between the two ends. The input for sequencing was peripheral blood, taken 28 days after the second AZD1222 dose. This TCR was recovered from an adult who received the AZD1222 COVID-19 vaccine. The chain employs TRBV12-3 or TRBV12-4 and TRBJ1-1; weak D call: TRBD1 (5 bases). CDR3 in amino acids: CASSLGRVGVAFF. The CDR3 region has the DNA TGTGCCAGCAGTTTAGGCCGTGTGGGGGTGGCTTTCTTT.